Sequencing of this T cell receptor beta chain was carried out in a study of blood T cell repertoires in COVID-19. Background on the study: Spain, Italy and the United States supplied samples that represented acute and convalescent COVID-19.

This CDR3 region has 15 residues. The V segment lost 7 bases and the J segment 8 bases; nucleotides outside the gene matches: 13. Germline CDR1 reads SNHLY; CDR2 reads FYNNEI. In the source study's methods: Amplified reference gene primers provided the basis for estimating nucleated cell counts. Produced via immunoSEQ multiplex PCR; TCRdb's table is partial and in-frame only. The D gene and trimming were derived from the DNA, and the V and J assignments and clone size from that table. Here the sample spans 150,000 to 200,000 clones, just over 90% being singletons. The sequence came from a man aged 18 to 29 with acute or convalescent COVID-19. V and J are TRBV2 and TRBJ2-1; 8 bases match TRBD2. Sequencing was done on a sample of peripheral blood. The CDR3 bases are TGTGCCAGCACTAAGCGGGAGCTGGGGGGCTATGAGCAGTTCTTC. Translated: CASTKRELGGYEQFF.